The clone carrying this TCR beta chain appeared a single time. Its antigen is as yet unknown. The data are from a study of CD8+ T cells in alopecia areata. Broader study findings: Mouse data revealed clearer TCR sharing than patient data did, a gap possibly tied to HLA. It was lesional scalp, especially alopecia totalis/universalis, that showed higher clonality than normal scalp.

RNA was extracted and reverse transcribed into cDNA as the sequencing template. The assay was immunoSEQ multiplex PCR, and TCRdb's table has in-frame clones only and misses some. The repertoire has hundreds of thousands of clones, under 80% of them found once; the top ten carry approximately 1.2%. Lesional scalp tissue (obtained by punch biopsy) and peripheral blood were collected from alopecia areata patients. PBMCs yielded sorted CD4+ and CD8+ T cells. The TCR sequence derives from a human donor with alopecia areata. The sequences come from CD4+ T cells sorted from blood, collected at week 0.

The CDR3 DNA reads TGTGCCAGCAGCTTCCAGGACAGCAACACTGAAGCTTTCTTT. Translating it yields CASSFQDSNTEAFF. V is TRBV7-8 and J is TRBJ1-1; perhaps TRBD1 as D (6 bases). This CDR3 is built from 14 residues. Trimming stripped 3 bases from V and 2 bases from J, with 10 bases between. The germline gives CDR1 SGHVS, CDR2 FQNEAQ.